This T cell receptor (beta chain) comes out of a study of blood T cell repertoires in COVID-19. Overall study context: From T cells, B-cell-depleted T cells, or PBMCs came the material, which was cDNA or gDNA.

As concerns this clone: The junction does not match germline at one end; this may be a read error.

As handled by the study authors: Reference gene primer amplification gave nucleated cell count estimates. Using immunoSEQ multiplex PCR, the repertoire was profiled, and TCRdb retains in-frame clones only, with some absent. V, J and clone size are taken as reported in that table, and D and trimming were inferred from the DNA itself. The sample holds around 170,000 clones, approximately 79% seen once. The CDR3 loop spans 12 amino acids. The chain uses TRBV12-3 or TRBV12-4 and TRBJ1-1; D is possibly TRBD1 (5 bases). The sequence came from an elderly woman with acute or convalescent COVID-19. Sequenced: peripheral blood. CDR3 sequence reads: CASTLRGTEAFF. CDR3 sequence (DNA): TGTGCCAGCACTTTACGGGGGACTGAAGCTTTCTTT.